The entry below describes one T cell receptor (beta chain). The germline gives CDR1 SGHVS, CDR2 FQNEAQ. CDR3 size: 16 residues. Trimming cost V 0 bases and J 4 bases; bases outside gene matches: 8. Amplification used 60 Vbeta primers and 13 Jbeta primers. Here immunoSEQ multiplex PCR was the method, and the copy in TCRdb shows in-frame clones only, minus some. The sample has about 130,000 clones, around two thirds seen once. The sample belongs to a study of cytomegalovirus exposure and HLA in healthy donors. Input material: PBMCs. The chain links TRBV7-8 to TRBJ1-2; TRBD1 matches 7 bases. This TCR came from a man between 60 and 75 years old in good health and CMV-seropositive. The CDR3 spells CASSLAGQVTGYGYTF. The DNA for the CDR3 is TGTGCCAGCAGCTTAGCTGGACAGGTAACGGGCTATGGCTACACCTTC. Based on the CDR3 plus reference TRBV7-8 and TRBJ1-2, the full variable domain is GAGVSQSPRYKVAKRGQDVALRCDPISGHVSLFWYQQALGQGPEFLTYFQNEAQLDKSGLPSDRFFAERPEGSVSTLKIQRTQQEDSAVYLCASSLAGQVTGYGYTFGSGTRLTVV.